This T cell receptor (beta chain) was recovered during a study of Graves' ophthalmopathy and Graves' hyperthyroidism. The study, taken as a whole, reports: For predicting ophthalmopathy progression, the model had about 64% sensitivity and roughly 76% specificity.

On this clonotype itself: Its antigen is unidentified.

Germline values: CDR1 SGHNT, CDR2 YENEEA. V lost 8 bases, J lost 11 bases, and 7 bases stayed unmatched. This CDR3 contains 11 residues. CDR3 regions of TCR beta were amplified from RNA transcripts. The library came from an HTBI-primed first-round RT-PCR and a second-round multiplex PCR. TCRdb processed the multiplex PCR reads anew with MiXCR; each CDR3 protein has one entry. Counted here are about 620,000 distinct CDR3 sequences, 20% to 25% occurring once; the ten biggest clones make up roughly 6.9%. This TCR derives from a woman under 30 with stable Graves' hyperthyroidism. Some clones in this sample may be carry-over from other donors' samples. This chain links TRBV11-3 with TRBJ2-7; TRBD1 aligns across 9 bases. Source material: peripheral blood. CDR3 protein: CASGQGTEKYF. CDR3 bases: TGTGCCAGCGGACAGGGGACCGAAAAGTACTTC. The whole variable domain, remainder taken from reference TRBV11-3 and TRBJ2-7, is EAGVVQSPRYKIIEKKQPVAFWCNPISGHNTLYWYLQNLGQGPELLIRYENEEAVDDSQLPKDRFSAERLKGVDSTLKIQPAELGDSAVYLCASGQGTEKYFGPGTRLTVT.